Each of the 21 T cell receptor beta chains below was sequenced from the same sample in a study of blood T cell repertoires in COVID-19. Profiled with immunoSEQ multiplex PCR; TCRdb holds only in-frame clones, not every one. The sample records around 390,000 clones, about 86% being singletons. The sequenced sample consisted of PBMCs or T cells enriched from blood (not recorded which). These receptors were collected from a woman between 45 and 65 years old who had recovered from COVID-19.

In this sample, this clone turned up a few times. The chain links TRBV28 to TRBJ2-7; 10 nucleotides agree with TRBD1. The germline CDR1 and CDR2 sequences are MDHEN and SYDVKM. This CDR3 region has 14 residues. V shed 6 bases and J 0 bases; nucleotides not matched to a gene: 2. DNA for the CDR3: TGTGCCAGCAGCTGGACAGGGGGCTCCTACGAGCAGTACTTC. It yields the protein CASSWTGGSYEQYF.

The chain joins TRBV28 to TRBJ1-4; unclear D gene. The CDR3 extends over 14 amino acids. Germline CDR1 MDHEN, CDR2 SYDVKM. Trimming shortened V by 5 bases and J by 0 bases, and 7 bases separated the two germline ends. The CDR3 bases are TGTGCCAGCAGTGGCGGAGCAACTAATGAAAAACTGTTTTTT. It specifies CASSGGATNEKLFF.

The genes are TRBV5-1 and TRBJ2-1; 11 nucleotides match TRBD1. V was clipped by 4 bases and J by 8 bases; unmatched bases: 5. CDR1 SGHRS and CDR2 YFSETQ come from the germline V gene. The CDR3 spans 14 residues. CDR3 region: CASSPDRGRDEQFF. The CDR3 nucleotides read TGCGCCAGCAGCCCGGACAGGGGGCGGGATGAGCAGTTCTTC.

DNA of the CDR3: TGTGCCAGCAGCTCTCCGGGACTAGCGCCTTCGGCCTACAATGAGCAGTTCTTC. Its protein product is CASSSPGLAPSAYNEQFF. The genes are TRBV7-8 and TRBJ2-1; 10 nucleotides agree with TRBD2. V trimming: 4 bases; J trimming: 2 bases; junction bases outside the gene matches: 11. The CDR3 totals 18 residues. In germline, CDR1 is SGHVS, CDR2 FQNEAQ.

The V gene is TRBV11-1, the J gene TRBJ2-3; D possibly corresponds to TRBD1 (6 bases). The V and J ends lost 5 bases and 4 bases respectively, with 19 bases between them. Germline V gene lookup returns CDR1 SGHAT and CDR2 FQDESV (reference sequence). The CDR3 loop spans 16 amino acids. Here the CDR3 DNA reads TGTGCCAGCAGCCTTTTGGGGGCACTTACCCCAGATACGCAGTATTTT. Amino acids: CASSLLGALTPDTQYF.

CDR3 region: CTSEASWGYTF. The CDR3, as DNA: TGCACCAGCGAGGCATCTTGGGGCTACACCTTC. V is TRBV20-1 and J is TRBJ1-2, with D hard to call. Germline V gene lookup returns CDR1 DFQATT and CDR2 SNEGSKA (reference sequence). This CDR3 region has 11 residues.

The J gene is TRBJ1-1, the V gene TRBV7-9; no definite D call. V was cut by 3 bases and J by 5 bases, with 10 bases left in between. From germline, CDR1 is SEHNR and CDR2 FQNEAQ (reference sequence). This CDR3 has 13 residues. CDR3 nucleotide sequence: TGTGCCAGCAGCTTGGACTCGGGGACTGAAGCTTTCTTT. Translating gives CASSLDSGTEAFF. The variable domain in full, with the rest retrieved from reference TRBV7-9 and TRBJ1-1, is DTGVSQNPRHKITKRGQNVTFRCDPISEHNRLYWYRQTLGQGPEFLTYFQNEAQLEKSRLLSDRFSAERPKGSFSTLEIQRTEQGDSAMYLCASSLDSGTEAFFGQGTRLTVV.

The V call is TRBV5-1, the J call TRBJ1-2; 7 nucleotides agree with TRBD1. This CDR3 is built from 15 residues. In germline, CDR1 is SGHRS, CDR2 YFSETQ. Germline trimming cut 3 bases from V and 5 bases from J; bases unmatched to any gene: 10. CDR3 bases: TGCGCCAGCAGCTGGGGCGAGGGGGCTGCTTATGGCTACACCTTC. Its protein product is CASSWGEGAAYGYTF.

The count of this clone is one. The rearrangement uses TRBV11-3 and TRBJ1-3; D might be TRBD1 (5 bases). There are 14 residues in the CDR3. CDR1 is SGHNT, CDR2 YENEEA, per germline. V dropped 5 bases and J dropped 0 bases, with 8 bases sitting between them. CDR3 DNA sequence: TGTGCCAGCAGCGGCCAGGGCTCTGGAAACACCATATATTTT. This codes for CASSGQGSGNTIYF.

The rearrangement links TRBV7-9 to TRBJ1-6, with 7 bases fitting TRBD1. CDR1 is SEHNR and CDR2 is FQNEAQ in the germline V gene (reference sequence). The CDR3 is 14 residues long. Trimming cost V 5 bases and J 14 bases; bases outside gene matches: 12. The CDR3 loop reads CASSDAGGKRTLHF. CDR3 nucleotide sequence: TGTGCCAGCAGCGACGCAGGGGGTAAGAGGACCCTCCACTTT.

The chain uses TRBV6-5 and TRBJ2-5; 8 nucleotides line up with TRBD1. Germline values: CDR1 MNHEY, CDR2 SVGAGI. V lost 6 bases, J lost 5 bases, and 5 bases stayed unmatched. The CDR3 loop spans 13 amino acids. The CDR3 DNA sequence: TGTGCCAGCAGAGGGACAGGCCGGGAGACCCAGTACTTC. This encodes CASRGTGRETQYF.

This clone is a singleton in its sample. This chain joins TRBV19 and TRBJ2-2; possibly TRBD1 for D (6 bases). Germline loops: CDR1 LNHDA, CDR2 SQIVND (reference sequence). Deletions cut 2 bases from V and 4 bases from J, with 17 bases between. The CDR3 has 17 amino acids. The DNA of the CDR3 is TGTGCCAGTAGTATACCGGGGCGCATCAGGGGCACCGGGGAGCTGTTTTTT. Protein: CASSIPGRIRGTGELFF.

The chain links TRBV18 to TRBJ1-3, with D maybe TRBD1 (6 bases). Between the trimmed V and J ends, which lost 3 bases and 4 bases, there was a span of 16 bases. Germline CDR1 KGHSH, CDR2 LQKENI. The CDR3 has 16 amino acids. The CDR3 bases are TGTGCCAGCTCACCTAACTCCGACAGGCGGGGAAACACCATATATTTT. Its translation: CASSPNSDRRGNTIYF.

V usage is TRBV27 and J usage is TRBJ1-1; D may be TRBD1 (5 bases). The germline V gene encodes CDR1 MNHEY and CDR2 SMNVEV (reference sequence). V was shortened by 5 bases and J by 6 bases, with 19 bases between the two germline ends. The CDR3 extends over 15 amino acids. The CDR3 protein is CASSPSGGLLAEAFF. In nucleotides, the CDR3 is TGTGCCAGCAGTCCATCGGGGGGTCTGTTAGCTGAAGCTTTCTTT.

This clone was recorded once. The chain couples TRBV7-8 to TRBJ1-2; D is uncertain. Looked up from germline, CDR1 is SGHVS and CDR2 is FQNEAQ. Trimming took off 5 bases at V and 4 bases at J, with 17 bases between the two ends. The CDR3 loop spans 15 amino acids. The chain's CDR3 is CASSPEAATRYGYTF. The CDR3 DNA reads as TGTGCCAGCAGCCCGGAGGCGGCCACCCGCTATGGCTACACCTTC.

CDR3 sequence: CASSQDRSGRRQSGYTF. The CDR3 coding sequence is TGTGCCAGCAGCCAAGATCGGTCAGGTAGGAGGCAGAGTGGCTACACCTTC. The chain recombines TRBV4-2 with TRBJ1-2; no reliable D call. Germline V gene data show CDR1 as LGHNA and CDR2 as YNFKEQ. This CDR3 has 17 amino acids. The germline V and J ends were trimmed by 0 bases and 7 bases, with 21 bases remaining between them.

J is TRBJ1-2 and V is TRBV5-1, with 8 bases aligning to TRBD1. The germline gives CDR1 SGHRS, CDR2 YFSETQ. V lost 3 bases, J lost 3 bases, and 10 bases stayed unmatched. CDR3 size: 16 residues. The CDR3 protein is CASSSQSTGGDYGYTF. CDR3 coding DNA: TGCGCCAGCAGCTCGCAAAGCACAGGGGGGGACTATGGCTACACCTTC.

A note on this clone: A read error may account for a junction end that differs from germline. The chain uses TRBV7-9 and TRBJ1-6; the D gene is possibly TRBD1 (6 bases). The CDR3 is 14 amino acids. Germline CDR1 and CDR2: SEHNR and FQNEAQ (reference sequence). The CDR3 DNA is TGTGCCAGCAGCCTTGGGGGCCAAGGTTCATCCCTCCACTTT. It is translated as CASSLGGQGSSLHF.

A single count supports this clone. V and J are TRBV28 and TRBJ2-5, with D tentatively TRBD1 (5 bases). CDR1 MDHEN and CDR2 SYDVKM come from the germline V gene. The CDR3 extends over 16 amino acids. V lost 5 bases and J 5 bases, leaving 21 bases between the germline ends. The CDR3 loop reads CASSPRQPPGWETQYF. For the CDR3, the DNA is TGTGCCAGCAGTCCCCGACAGCCTCCCGGCTGGGAGACCCAGTACTTC.

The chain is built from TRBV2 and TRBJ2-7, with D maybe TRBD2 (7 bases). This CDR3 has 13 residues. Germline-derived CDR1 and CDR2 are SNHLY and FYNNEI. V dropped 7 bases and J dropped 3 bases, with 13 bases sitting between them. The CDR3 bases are TGTGCCAGCACCATAAGGGGGGGCTACGAGCAGTACTTC. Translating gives CASTIRGGYEQYF.

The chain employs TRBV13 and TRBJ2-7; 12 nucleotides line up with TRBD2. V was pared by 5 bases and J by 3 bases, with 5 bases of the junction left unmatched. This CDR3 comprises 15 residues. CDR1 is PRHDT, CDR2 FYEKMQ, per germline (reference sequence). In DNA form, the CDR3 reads TGTGCCAGCAGCACCCGACTAGCGGGGGTCTACGAGCAGTACTTC. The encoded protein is CASSTRLAGVYEQYF.